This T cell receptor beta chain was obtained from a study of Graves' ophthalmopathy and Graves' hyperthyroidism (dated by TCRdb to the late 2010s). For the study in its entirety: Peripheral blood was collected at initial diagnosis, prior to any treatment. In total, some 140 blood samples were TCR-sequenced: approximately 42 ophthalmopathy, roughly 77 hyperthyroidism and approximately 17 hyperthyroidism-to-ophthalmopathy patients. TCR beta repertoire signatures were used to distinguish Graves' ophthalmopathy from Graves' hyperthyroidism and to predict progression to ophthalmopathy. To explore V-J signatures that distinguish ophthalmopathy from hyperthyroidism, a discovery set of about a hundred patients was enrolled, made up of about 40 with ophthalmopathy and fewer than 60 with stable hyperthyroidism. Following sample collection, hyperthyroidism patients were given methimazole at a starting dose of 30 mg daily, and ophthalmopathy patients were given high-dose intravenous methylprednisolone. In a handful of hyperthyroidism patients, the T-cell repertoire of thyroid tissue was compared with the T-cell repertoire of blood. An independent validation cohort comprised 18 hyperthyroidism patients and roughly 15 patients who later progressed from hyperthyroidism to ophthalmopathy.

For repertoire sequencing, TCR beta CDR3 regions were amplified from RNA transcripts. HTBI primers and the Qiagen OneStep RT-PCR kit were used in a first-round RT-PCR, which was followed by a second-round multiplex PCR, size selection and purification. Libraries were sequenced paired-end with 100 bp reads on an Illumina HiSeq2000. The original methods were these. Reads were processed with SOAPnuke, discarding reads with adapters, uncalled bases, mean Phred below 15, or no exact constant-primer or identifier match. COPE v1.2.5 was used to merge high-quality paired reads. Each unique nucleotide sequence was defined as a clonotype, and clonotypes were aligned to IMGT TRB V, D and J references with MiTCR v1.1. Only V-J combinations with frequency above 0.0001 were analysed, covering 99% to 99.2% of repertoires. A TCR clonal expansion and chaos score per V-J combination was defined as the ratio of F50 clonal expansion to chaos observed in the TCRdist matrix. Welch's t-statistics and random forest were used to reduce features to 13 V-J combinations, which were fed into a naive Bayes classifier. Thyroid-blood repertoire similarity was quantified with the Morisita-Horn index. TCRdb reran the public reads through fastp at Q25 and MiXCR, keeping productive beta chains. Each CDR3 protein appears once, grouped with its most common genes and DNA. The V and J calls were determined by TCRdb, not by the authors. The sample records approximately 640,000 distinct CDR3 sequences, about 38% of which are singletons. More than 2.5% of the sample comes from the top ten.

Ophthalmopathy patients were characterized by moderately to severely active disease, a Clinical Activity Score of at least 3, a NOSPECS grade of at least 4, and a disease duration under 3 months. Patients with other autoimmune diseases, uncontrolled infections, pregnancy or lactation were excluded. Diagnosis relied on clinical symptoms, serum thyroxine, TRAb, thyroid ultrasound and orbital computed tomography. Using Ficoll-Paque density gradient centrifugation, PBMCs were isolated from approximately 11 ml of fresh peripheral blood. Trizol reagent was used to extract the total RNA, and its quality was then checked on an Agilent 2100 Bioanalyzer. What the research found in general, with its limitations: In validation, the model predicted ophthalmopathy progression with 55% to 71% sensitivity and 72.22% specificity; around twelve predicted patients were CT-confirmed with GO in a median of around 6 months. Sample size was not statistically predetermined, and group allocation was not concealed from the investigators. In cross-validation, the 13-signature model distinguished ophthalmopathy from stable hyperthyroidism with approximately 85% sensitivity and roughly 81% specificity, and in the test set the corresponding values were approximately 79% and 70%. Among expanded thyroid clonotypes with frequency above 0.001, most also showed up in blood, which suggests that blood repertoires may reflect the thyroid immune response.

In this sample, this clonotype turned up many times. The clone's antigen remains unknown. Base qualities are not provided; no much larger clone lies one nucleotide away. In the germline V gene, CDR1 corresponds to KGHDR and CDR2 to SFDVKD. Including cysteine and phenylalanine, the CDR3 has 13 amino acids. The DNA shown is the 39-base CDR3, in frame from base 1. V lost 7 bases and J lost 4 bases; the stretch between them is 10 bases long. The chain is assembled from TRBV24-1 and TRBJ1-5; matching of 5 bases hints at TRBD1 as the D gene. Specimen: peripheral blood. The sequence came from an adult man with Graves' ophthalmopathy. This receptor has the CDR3 CATRAGGNQPQHF. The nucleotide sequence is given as TGTGCCACCAGGGCGGGGGGGAATCAGCCCCAGCATTTT.